Below are 10 T cell receptor beta chains sequenced from a single sample in a study of cytomegalovirus exposure and HLA in healthy donors. Use of 60 Vbeta and 13 Jbeta primers characterized the PCR. Sequencing was performed with immunoSEQ multiplex PCR; in TCRdb, only in-frame clones are kept and a portion is missing. The sample lists 130,000 to 150,000 clones; 70% to 80% were seen once. The sample comprised PBMCs. Source of these receptors: a male donor in good health and CMV-seronegative.

This clone showed up just a few times. The same CDR3 arises from other DNA sequences in this sample as well. The chain links TRBV5-4 to TRBJ1-1; 7 bases align to TRBD1. V trimming: 0 bases; J trimming: 4 bases; junction bases outside the gene matches: 0. Germline V gives CDR1 SGHNT, CDR2 YYREEE (reference sequence). This CDR3 is built from 13 residues. The CDR3, as DNA: TGTGCCAGCAGCTTGGACAGGGGCACTGAAGCTTTCTTT. As protein: CASSLDRGTEAFF.

The CDR3: CASSLMLGQEGENEQFF. The CDR3 coding sequence is TGTGCCAGCAGCTTAATGCTGGGACAGGAGGGGGAGAATGAGCAGTTCTTC. The chain couples TRBV7-9 to TRBJ2-1, with 8 bases aligning to TRBD1. The CDR3 is 17 amino acids. V shed 2 bases, J shed 7 bases, and the junction held 13 bases outside the gene matches. In germline, CDR1 is SEHNR, CDR2 FQNEAQ (reference sequence). Variable domain in full (rest from reference TRBV7-9 and TRBJ2-1): DTGVSQNPRHKITKRGQNVTFRCDPISEHNRLYWYRQTLGQGPEFLTYFQNEAQLEKSRLLSDRFSAERPKGSFSTLEIQRTEQGDSAMYLCASSLMLGQEGENEQFFGPGTRLTVL.

The rearrangement uses TRBV18 and TRBJ2-2; 7 nucleotides agree with TRBD1. The CDR3 has 15 residues. The ends lost 3 bases at V and 6 bases at J; junction bases unmatched: 7. The germline gives CDR1 KGHSH, CDR2 LQKENI. The CDR3 DNA sequence: TGTGCCAGCTCACCCCAACAGGGGCCGGCCGGGGAGCTGTTTTTT. As protein: CASSPQQGPAGELFF.

In this sample, this clone turned up a few times. This chain uses TRBV30 with TRBJ2-7; D call uncertain. The CDR3 extends over 12 amino acids. Germline V lookup: CDR1 GTSNPN, CDR2 SVGIG (reference sequence). The V end was cut by 3 bases, the J end by 10 bases, with 16 bases between. The CDR3 loop reads CAWRRLAGHQYF. The CDR3, as DNA: TGTGCCTGGAGAAGGCTGGCAGGCCACCAGTACTTC. The full variable domain, in which reference TRBV30 and TRBJ2-7 provide the parts outside the CDR3, is SQTIHQWPATLVQPVGSPLSLECTVEGTSNPNLYWYRQAAGRGLQLLFYSVGIGQISSEVPQNLSASRPQDRQFILSSKKLLLSDSGFYLCAWRRLAGHQYFGPGTRLTVT.

This rearrangement joins TRBV5-5 to TRBJ1-6, with D unresolved. The CDR3 covers 15 residues. Trimming removed 4 bases at V and 7 bases at J, with 15 bases between. Germline CDR1 SGHKS, CDR2 YYEKEE (reference sequence). CDR3 nucleotides: TGTGCCAGCAGCCCCCTCGGTCTTTTAAATTCACCCCTCCACTTT. Protein: CASSPLGLLNSPLHF.

V gene TRBV6-6 combines with J gene TRBJ2-5, with 8 bases lining up with TRBD2. After removal of 2 bases from V and 3 bases from J, the junction contained 8 bases not matched to a gene. The CDR3 has 16 amino acids. The germline V gene has CDR1 MNHNY and CDR2 SVGAGI (reference sequence). The CDR3 spells CASSYPGGGVEETQYF. In DNA form, the CDR3 reads TGTGCCAGCAGTTACCCGGGGGGGGGTGTGGAAGAGACCCAGTACTTC.

The rearrangement uses TRBV27 and TRBJ1-4; D may be TRBD1 (5 bases). This CDR3 has 17 residues. Per germline, CDR1 MNHEY and CDR2 SMNVEV (reference sequence). V lost 6 bases and J 0 bases, leaving 17 bases between the germline ends. CDR3 in amino acids: CASRKWGTTATNEKLFF. CDR3 DNA: TGTGCCAGCAGAAAGTGGGGGACTACCGCAACTAATGAAAAACTGTTTTTT.

This chain uses TRBV5-1 with TRBJ1-1; 7 bases are shared with TRBD1. Germline lookup yields CDR1 SGHRS and CDR2 YFSETQ. The CDR3 consists of 14 residues. Trimming took 2 bases from V and 7 from J; bases not matched to a gene: 8. This CDR3 is CASSLYTGVGEAFF. As DNA, the CDR3 is TGCGCCAGCAGCTTATACACAGGGGTAGGTGAAGCTTTCTTT.

This chain uses TRBV6-5 with TRBJ1-3, with unresolved D. Germline V gene data show CDR1 as MNHEY and CDR2 as SVGAGI. The CDR3 has 15 amino acids. Trimming shortened V by 6 bases and J by 0 bases, and 12 bases separated the two germline ends. This CDR3 reads CASSPSVLSGNTIYF. CDR3 in DNA: TGTGCCAGCAGCCCTAGTGTCCTCTCTGGAAACACCATATATTTT.

The chain combines TRBV7-8 with TRBJ1-2; a weak D match, TRBD1 (5 bases). The V gene lost 5 bases and the J gene lost 4 bases, with 11 bases spanning the gap. The CDR3 runs 13 residues. CDR1 is SGHVS and CDR2 is FQNEAQ in the germline V gene. DNA of the CDR3: TGTGCCAGCAGCGTGGGACTAGGCTATGGCTACACCTTC. This translates into CASSVGLGYGYTF.